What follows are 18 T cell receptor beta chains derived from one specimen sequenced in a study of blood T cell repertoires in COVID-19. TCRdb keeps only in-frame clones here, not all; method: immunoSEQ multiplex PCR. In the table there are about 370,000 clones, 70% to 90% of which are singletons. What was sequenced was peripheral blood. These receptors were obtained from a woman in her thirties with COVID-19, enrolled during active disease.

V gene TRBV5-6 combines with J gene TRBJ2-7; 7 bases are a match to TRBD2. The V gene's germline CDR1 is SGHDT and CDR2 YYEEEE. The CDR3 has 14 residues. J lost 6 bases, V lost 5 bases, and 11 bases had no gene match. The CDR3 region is CASRPLGGEGEQYF. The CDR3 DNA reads TGTGCCAGCAGACCACTGGGAGGGGAAGGCGAGCAGTACTTC.

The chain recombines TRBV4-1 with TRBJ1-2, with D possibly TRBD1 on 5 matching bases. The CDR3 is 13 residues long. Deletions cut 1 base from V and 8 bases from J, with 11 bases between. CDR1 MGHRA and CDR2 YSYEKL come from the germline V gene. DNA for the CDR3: TGCGCCAGCAGCCAAGGGGGCAGGTGGGGCTACACCTTC. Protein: CASSQGGRWGYTF.

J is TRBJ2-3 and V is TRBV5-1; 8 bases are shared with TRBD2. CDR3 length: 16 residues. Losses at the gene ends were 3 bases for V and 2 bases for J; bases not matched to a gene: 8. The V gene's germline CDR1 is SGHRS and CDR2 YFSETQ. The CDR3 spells CASSSNGLAYTDTQYF. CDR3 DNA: TGCGCCAGCAGCTCGAACGGACTAGCCTACACAGATACGCAGTATTTT.

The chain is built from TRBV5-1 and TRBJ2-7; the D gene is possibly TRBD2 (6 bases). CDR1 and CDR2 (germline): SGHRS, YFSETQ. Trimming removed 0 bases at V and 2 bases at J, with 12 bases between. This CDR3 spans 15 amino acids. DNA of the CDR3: TGCGCCAGCAGCTTGGTCGGGGGTGAAACCTACGAGCAGTACTTC. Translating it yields CASSLVGGETYEQYF.

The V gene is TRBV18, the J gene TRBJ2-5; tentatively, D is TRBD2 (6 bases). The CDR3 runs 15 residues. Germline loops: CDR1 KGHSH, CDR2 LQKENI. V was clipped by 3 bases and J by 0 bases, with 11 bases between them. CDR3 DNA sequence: TGTGCCAGCTCACCGAGGACTAACAACCAAGAGACCCAGTACTTC. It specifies CASSPRTNNQETQYF.

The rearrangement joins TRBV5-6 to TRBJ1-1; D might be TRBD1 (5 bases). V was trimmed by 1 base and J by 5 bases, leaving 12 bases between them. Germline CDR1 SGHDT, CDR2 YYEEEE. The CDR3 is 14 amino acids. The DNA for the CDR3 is TGTGCCAGCAGCTTGTTGGAGGGACTGACTGAAGCTTTCTTT. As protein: CASSLLEGLTEAFF.

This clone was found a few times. The CDR3, as DNA: TGTGCCAGCAGCCAGCCGACATCGAACACTGAAGCTTTCTTT. Translated, it gives CASSQPTSNTEAFF. The J gene is TRBJ1-1, the V gene TRBV5-5; no firm D call. Germline V gene data show CDR1 as SGHKS and CDR2 as YYEKEE (reference sequence). CDR3 length: 14 residues. V was clipped by 4 bases and J by 1 base, with 11 bases between them.

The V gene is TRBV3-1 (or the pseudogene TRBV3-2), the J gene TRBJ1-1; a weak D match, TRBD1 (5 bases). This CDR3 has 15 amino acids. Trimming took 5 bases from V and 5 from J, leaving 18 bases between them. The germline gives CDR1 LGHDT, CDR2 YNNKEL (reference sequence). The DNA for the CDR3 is TGTGCCAGCAGCAAAGGCAGGTCAGGGAGGACTGAAGCTTTCTTT. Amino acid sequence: CASSKGRSGRTEAFF.

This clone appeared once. CDR3 nucleotides: TGCAGCGTTGAAGAGCCGACAGGGGGACTTACGCAGTATTTT. Amino acids: CSVEEPTGGLTQYF. This chain uses TRBV29-1 with TRBJ2-3; 9 nucleotides agree with TRBD1. This CDR3 is 14 amino acids long. V dropped 0 bases and J dropped 8; count of bases not matched to a gene: 6. Germline V gene sequence: CDR1 SQVTM, CDR2 ANQGSEA.

The CDR3 DNA follows: TGTGCCAGCAGCTTCATGGACAGATCTAGCAATCAGCCCCAGCATTTT. As protein: CASSFMDRSSNQPQHF. The rearrangement joins TRBV11-3 to TRBJ1-5; D is perhaps TRBD1 (6 bases). V was cut by 3 bases and J by 0 bases, with 12 bases left in between. There are 16 residues in the CDR3. Germline lookup yields CDR1 SGHNT and CDR2 YENEEA.

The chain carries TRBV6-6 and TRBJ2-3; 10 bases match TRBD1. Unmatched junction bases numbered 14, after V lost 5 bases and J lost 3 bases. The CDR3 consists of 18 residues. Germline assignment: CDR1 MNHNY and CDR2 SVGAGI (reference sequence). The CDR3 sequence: CASSPTPPGTGVTDTQYF. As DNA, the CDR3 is TGTGCCAGCAGTCCAACCCCGCCCGGGACAGGGGTAACAGATACGCAGTATTTT.

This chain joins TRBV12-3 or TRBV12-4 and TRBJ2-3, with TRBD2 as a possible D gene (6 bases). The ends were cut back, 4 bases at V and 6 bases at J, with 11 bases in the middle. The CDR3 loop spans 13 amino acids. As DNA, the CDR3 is TGTGCCAGCAGTTCCCCCGCGGGGGATACGCAGTATTTT. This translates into CASSSPAGDTQYF.

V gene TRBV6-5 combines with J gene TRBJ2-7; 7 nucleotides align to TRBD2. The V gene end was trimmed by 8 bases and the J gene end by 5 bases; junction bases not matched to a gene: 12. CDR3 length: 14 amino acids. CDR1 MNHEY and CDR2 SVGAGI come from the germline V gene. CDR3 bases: TGTGCCAGCTCTCCGGGTGGGACTAACCACGAGCAGTACGTC. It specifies CASSPGGTNHEQYV.

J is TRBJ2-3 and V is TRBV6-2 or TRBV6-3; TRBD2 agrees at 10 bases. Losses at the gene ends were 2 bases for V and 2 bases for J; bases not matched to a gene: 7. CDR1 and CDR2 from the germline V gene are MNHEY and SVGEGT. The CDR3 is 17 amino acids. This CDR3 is CASSYVGLAGVTDTQYF. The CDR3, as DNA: TGTGCCAGCAGTTACGTTGGGCTAGCGGGGGTCACAGATACGCAGTATTTT.

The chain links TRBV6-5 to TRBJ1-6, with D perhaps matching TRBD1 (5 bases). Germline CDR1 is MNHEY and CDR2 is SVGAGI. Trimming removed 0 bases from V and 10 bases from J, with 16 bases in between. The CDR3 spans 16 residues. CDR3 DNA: TGTGCCAGCAGTTACTCGGATAGGGGTCCTTCATCACCCCTCCACTTT. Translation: CASSYSDRGPSSPLHF.

In DNA form, the CDR3 reads TGCGCCAGCAGCCAAGTAGGAACCGAACAGGGGGCGAGAGGCTACACCTTC. Translating it yields CASSQVGTEQGARGYTF. The chain employs TRBV4-1 and TRBJ1-2; 9 bases map to TRBD1. Trimming removed 1 base from V and 8 bases from J; junction bases left unmatched: 14. CDR1 is MGHRA, CDR2 YSYEKL, per germline. CDR3 length: 17 residues.

The DNA of the CDR3 is TGTGCCAGCAGCTCGACTACTAGCACAGATACGCAGTATTTT. This codes for CASSSTTSTDTQYF. V gene TRBV7-6 combines with J gene TRBJ2-3; tentatively, D is TRBD2 (5 bases). Trimming stripped 4 bases from V and 0 bases from J, with 8 bases between. The CDR3 is 14 amino acids. Germline V gives CDR1 SGHVS, CDR2 FNYEAQ.

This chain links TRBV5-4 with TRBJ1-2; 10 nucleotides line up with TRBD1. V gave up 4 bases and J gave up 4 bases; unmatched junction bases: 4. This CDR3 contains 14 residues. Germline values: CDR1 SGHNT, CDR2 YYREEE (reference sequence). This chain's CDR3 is CASSLDRGVYGYTF. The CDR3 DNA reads TGTGCCAGCAGCCTGGACAGGGGGGTCTATGGCTACACCTTC.